Here is one T cell receptor beta chain with its context. The antigen remains unidentified. After removal of 3 bases from V and 4 bases from J, the junction contained 5 bases not matched to a gene. CDR1 SGDLS and CDR2 YYNGEE come from the germline V gene. The CDR3 runs 14 residues. The sample is drawn from a study of T cells in localized non-small cell lung cancer. Whole-study findings and limits: Uninvolved adjacent lung showed the highest T cell clonality, exceeding tumor. Sequencing covered just one tumor region, so heterogeneity cannot be ruled out.

The assay was immunoSEQ multiplex PCR, and TCRdb's table has in-frame clones only and misses some. In the table there are around 40,000 clones, about 86% of which are singletons. This receptor was taken from a man aged 40 to 69 with stage I lung adenocarcinoma. This material consisted of peripheral blood, taken before any cancer treatment. The rearrangement joins TRBV9 to TRBJ2-5; 8 nucleotides match TRBD1. The CDR3: CASSAPGGGETQYF. In nucleotides, the CDR3 is TGTGCCAGCAGCGCGCCAGGGGGCGGAGAGACCCAGTACTTC.